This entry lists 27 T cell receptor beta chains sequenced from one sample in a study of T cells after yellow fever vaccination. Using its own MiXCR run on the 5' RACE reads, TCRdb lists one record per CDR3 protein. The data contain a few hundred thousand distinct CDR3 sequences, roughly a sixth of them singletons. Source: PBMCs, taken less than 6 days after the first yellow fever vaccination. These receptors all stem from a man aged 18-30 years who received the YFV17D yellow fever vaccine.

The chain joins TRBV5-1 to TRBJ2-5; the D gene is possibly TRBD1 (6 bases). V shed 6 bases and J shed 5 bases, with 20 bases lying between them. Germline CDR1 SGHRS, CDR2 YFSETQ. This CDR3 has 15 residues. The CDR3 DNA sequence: TGCGCCAGCACCCGGATGCGAGGGGGTTCGGAGACCCAGTACTTC. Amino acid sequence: CASTRMRGGSETQYF.

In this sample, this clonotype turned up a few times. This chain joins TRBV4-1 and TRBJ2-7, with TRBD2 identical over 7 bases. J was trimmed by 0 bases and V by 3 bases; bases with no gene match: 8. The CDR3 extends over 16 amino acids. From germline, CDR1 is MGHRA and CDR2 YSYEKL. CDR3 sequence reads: CASSHKLAGSSYEQYF. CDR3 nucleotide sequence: TGCGCCAGCAGCCATAAATTAGCGGGTAGCTCCTACGAGCAGTACTTC.

The CDR3 reads CATSDFAGSNEQFF. The CDR3 region has the DNA TGTGCCACCAGTGATTTCGCGGGGTCAAATGAGCAGTTCTTC. This chain uses TRBV24-1 with TRBJ2-1, with D possibly matching TRBD2 (6 bases). V shed 1 base and J shed 7 bases, with 10 bases lying between them. Per the germline V gene, CDR1 is KGHDR and CDR2 is SFDVKD. The CDR3 sequence is 14 residues long.

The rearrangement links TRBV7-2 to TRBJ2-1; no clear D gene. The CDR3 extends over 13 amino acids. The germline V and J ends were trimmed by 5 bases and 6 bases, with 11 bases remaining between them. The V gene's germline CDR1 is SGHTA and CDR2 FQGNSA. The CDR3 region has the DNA TGTGCCAGCAGCCTACTCCCCTCCAATGAGCAGTTCTTC. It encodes CASSLLPSNEQFF.

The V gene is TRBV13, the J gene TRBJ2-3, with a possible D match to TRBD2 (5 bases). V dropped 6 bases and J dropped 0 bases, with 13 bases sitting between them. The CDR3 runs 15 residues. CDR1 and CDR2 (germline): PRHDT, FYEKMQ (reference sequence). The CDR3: CASSRGIASTDTQYF. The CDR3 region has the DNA TGTGCCAGCAGTCGGGGAATCGCTAGCACAGATACGCAGTATTTT.

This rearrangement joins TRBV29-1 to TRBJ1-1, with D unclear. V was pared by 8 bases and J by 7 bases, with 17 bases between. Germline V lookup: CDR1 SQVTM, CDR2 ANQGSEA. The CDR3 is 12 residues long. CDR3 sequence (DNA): TGCAGCTCAAGGTGGGTGCATAATGAAGCTTTCTTT. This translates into CSSRWVHNEAFF.

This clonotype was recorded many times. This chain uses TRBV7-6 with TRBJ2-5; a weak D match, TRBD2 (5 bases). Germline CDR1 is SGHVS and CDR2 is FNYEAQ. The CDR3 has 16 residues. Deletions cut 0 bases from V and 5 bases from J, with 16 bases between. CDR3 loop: CASSLATYGRGETQYF. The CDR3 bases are TGTGCCAGCAGCTTAGCGACGTATGGGAGAGGGGAGACCCAGTACTTC.

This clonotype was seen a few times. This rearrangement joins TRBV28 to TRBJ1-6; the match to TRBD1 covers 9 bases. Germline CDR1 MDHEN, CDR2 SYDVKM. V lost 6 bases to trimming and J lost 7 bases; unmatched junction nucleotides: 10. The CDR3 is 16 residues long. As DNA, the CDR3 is TGTGCCAGCAGAGTCACAGGGGGCTCCCCGAATTCACCCCTCCACTTT. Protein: CASRVTGGSPNSPLHF.

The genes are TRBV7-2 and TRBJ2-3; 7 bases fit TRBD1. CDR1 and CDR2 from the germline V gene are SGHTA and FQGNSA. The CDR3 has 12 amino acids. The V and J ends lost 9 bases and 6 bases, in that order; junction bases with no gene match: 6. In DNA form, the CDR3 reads TGTGCCAGTAGGGGGCAAGTTGATACGCAGTATTTT. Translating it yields CASRGQVDTQYF. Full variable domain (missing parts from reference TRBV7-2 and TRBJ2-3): GAGVSQSPSNKVTEKGKDVELRCDPISGHTALYWYRQSLGQGLEFLIYFQGNSAPDKSGLPSDRFSAERTGGSVSTLTIQRTQQEDSAVYLCASRGQVDTQYFGPGTRLTVL.

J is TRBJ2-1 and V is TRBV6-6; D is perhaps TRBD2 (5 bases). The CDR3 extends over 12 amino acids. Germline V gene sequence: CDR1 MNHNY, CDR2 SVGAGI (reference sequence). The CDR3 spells CAHGGNYNEQFF. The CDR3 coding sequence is TGTGCGCACGGAGGAAATTACAATGAGCAGTTCTTC.

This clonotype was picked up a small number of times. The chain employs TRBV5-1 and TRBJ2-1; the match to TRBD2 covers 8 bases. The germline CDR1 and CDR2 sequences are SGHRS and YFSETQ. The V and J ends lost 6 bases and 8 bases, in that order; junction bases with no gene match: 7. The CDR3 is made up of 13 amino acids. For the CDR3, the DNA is TGCGCCAGCAAAGTACGGGGGGGGCATGAGCAGTTCTTC. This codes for CASKVRGGHEQFF.

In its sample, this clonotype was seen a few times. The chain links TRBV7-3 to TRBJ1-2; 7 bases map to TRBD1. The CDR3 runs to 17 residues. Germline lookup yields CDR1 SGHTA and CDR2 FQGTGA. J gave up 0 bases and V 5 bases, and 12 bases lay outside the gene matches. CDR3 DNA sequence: TGTGCCAGCAGCAAACGTAATTCAGGGGGGACTAACTATGGCTACACCTTC. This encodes CASSKRNSGGTNYGYTF. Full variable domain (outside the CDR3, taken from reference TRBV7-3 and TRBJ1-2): GAGVSQTPSNKVTEKGKYVELRCDPISGHTALYWYRQSLGQGPEFLIYFQGTGAADDSGLPNDRFFAVRPEGSVSTLKIQRTERGDSAVYLCASSKRNSGGTNYGYTFGSGTRLTVV.

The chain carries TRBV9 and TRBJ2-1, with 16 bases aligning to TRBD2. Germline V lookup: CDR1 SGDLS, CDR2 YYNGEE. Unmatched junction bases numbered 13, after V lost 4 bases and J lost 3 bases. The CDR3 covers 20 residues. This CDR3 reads CASSKGVGLAGGQGYNEQFF. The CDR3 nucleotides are TGTGCCAGCAGCAAAGGAGTGGGACTAGCGGGGGGGCAGGGCTACAATGAGCAGTTCTTC.

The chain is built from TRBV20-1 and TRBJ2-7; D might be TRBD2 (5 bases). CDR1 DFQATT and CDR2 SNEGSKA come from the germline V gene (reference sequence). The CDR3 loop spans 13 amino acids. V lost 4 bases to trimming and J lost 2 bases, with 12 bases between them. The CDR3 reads CSAKGSFAYEQYV. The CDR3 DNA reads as TGCAGTGCTAAAGGGAGTTTTGCCTACGAGCAGTACGTC.

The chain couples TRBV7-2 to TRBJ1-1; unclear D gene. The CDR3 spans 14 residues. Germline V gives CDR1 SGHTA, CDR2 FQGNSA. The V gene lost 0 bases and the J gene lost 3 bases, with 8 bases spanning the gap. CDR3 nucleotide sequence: TGTGCCAGCAGCTTAGCTGGGGTATACACTGAAGCTTTCTTT. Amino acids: CASSLAGVYTEAFF.

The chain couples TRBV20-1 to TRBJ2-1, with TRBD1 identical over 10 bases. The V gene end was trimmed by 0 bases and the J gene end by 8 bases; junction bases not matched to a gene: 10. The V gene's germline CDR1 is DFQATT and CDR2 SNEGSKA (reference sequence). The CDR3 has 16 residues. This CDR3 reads CSARDLIGQGVDEQFF. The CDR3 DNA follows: TGCAGTGCTAGAGATCTAATAGGACAGGGGGTAGATGAGCAGTTCTTC.

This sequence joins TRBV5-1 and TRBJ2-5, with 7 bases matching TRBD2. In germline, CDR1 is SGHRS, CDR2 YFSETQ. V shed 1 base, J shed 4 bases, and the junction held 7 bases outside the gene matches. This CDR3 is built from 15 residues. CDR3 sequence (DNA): TGCGCCAGCAGCTTGTCTCAGGCTAGCGGAGAGACCCAGTACTTC. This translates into CASSLSQASGETQYF.

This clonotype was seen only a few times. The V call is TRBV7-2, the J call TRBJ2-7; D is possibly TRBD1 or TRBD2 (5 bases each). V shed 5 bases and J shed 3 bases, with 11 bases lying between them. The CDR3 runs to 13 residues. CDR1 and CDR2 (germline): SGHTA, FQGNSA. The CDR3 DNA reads TGTGCCAGCAGCCGAGGGGCGCTCTACGAGCAGTACGTC. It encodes CASSRGALYEQYV.

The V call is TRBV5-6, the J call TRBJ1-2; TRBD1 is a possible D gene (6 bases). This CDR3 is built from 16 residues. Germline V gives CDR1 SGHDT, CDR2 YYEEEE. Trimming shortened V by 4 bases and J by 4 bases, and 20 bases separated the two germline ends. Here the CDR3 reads CASSTTTGGFGYGYTF. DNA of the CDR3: TGTGCCAGCAGCACCACAACCGGGGGCTTCGGCTATGGCTACACCTTC.

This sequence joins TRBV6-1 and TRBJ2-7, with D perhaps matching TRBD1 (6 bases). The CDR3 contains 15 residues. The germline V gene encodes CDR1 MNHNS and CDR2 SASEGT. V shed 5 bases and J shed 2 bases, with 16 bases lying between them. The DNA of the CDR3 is TGTGCCAGCAGTCCATACCCCAGGGGCACCTACGAGCAGTACTTC. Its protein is CASSPYPRGTYEQYF.

CDR3 amino acids: CASGGIPHQETQYF. DNA of the CDR3: TGTGCCAGCGGGGGGATCCCCCACCAAGAGACCCAGTACTTC. The rearrangement uses TRBV7-2 and TRBJ2-5, with a possible D match to TRBD2 (6 bases). Germline CDR1 and CDR2: SGHTA and FQGNSA. The CDR3 has 14 amino acids. V dropped 8 bases and J dropped 0 bases, with 13 bases sitting between them.

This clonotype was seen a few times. The CDR3 protein is CASSQMTGTGTGANVLTF. As DNA, the CDR3 is TGTGCCAGCAGCCAAATGACCGGGACAGGGACTGGGGCCAACGTCCTGACTTTC. The J gene is TRBJ2-6, the V gene TRBV4-2, with 9 bases lining up with TRBD1. CDR3 length: 18 amino acids. The V and J ends lost 2 bases and 2 bases, in that order; junction bases with no gene match: 7. Germline V CDR1 and CDR2: LGHNA, YNFKEQ.

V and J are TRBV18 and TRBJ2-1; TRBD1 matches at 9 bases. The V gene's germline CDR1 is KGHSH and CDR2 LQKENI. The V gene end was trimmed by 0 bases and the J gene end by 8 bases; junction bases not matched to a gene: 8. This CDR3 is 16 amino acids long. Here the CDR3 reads CASSPPLGQGLDEQFF. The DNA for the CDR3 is TGTGCCAGCTCACCACCGCTGGGACAGGGATTGGATGAGCAGTTCTTC.

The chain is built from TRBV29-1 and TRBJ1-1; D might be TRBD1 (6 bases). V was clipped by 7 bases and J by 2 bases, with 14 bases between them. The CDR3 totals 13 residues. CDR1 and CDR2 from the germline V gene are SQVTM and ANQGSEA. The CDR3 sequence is CSAEGVQNTEAFF. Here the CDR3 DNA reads TGCAGCGCCGAGGGGGTACAAAACACTGAAGCTTTCTTT.

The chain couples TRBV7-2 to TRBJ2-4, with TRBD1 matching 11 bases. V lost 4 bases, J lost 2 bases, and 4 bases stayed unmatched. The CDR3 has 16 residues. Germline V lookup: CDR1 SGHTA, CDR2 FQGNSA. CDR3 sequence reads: CASSSGQGATKNIQYF. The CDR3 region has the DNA TGTGCCAGCAGCTCAGGACAGGGGGCAACCAAAAACATTCAGTACTTC. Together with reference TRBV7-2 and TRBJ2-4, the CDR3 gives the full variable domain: GAGVSQSPSNKVTEKGKDVELRCDPISGHTALYWYRQSLGQGLEFLIYFQGNSAPDKSGLPSDRFSAERTGGSVSTLTIQRTQQEDSAVYLCASSSGQGATKNIQYFGAGTRLSVL.

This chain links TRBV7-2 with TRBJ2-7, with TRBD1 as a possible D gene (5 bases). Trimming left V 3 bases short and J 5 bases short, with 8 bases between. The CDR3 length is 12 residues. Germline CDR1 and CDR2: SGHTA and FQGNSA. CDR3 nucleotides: TGTGCCAGCAGCTTGCAGGGTAACGAGCAGTACTTC. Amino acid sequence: CASSLQGNEQYF.

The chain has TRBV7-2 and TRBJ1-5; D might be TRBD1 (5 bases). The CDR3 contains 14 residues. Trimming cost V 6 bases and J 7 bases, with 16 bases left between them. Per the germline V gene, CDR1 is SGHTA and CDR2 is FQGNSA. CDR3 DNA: TGTGCCAGCAGTCAAGAATGGGGGAGCCAGCCCCAGCATTTT. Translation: CASSQEWGSQPQHF.